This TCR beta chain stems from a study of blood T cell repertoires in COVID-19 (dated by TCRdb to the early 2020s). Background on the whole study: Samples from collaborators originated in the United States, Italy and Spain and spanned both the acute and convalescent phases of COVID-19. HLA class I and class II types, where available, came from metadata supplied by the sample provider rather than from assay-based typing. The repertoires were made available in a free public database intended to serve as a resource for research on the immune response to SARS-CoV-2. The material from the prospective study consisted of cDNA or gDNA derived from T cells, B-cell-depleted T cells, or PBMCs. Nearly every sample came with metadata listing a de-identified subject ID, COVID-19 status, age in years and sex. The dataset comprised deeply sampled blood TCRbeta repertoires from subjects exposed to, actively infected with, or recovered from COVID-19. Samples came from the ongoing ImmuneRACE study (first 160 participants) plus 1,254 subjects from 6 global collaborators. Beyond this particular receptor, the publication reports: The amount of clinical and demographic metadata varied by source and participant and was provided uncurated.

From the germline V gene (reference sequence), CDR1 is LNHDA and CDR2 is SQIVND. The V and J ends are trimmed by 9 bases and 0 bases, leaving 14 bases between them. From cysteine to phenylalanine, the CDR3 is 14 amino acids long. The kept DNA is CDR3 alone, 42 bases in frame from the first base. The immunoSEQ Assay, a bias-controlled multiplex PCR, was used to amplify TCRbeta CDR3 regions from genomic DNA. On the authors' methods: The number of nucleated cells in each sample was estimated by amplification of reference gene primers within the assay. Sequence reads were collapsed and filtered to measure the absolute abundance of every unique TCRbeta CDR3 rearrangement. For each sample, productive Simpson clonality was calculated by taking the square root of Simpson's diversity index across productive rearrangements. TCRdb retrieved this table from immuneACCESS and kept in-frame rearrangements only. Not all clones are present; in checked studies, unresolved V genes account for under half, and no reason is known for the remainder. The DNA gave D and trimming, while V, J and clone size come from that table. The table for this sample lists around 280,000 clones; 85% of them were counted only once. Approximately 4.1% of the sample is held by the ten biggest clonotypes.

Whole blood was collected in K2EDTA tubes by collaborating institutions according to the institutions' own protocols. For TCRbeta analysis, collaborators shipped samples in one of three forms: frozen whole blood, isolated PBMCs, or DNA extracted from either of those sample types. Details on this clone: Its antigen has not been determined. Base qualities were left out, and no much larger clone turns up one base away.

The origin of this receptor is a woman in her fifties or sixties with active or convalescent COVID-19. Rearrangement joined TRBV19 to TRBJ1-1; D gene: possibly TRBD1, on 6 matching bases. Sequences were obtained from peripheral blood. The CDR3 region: CASGGGRMNTEAFF. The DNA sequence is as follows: TGTGCCAGCGGCGGGGGCCGGATGAACACTGAAGCTTTCTTT.